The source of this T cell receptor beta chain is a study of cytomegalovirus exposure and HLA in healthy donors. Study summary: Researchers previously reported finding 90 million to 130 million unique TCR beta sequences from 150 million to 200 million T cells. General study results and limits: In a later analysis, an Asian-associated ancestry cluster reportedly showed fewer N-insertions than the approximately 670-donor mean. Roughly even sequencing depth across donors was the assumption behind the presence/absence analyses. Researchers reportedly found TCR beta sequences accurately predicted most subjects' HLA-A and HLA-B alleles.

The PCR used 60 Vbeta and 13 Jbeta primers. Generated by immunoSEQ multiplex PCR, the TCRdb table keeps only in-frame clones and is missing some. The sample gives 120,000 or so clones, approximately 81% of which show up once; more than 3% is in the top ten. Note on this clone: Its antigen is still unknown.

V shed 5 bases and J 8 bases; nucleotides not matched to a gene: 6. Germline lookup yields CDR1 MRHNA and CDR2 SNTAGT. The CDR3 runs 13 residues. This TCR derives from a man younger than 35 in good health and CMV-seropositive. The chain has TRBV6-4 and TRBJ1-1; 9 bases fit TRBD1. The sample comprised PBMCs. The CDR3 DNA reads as TGTGCCAGCAGTCCCTCGGGGACAGGGGAAGCTTTCTTT. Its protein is CASSPSGTGEAFF.